The clone carrying this T cell receptor (beta chain) was seen a single time. During active infection, Seattle patients enrolled and were then monitored through disease. Authors' data handling: Reference gene primer amplification in the assay estimated nucleated cell counts. The data were produced by immunoSEQ multiplex PCR, yet TCRdb's version contains in-frame clones alone and is incomplete. V and J calls and clone size are as listed in that table; D and trimming were resolved from the DNA. The sample includes 110,000 or so clones, approximately 85% of them seen just once. This entry belongs to a study of blood T cell repertoires in COVID-19. Study-level background: There were acute and convalescent COVID-19 samples, and they came from the United States, Italy and Spain.

This sequence originates from a woman aged 60-70 years with COVID-19, enrolled during active disease. The sequencing input was peripheral blood.

CDR3 sequence: CASSLTAGDRGPYGYTF. Here the CDR3 DNA reads TGCGCCAGCAGCCTCACCGCCGGGGACAGGGGGCCCTATGGCTACACCTTC. The chain has TRBV5-1 and TRBJ1-2; 12 nucleotides agree with TRBD1. The germline gives CDR1 SGHRS, CDR2 YFSETQ. With 4 bases clipped from V and 4 bases from J, the junction kept 11 bases outside the gene matches. The length of the CDR3 is 17 residues.